Described below is a single T cell receptor beta chain sequence and its context. These data come from a study of blood T cell repertoires in COVID-19. Libraries were prepared by immunoSEQ multiplex PCR; TCRdb keeps only in-frame clonotypes and omits some of them. Of 130,000 or so clones in the sample, around 80% were seen once. The study recruited people aged 18 to 89 years across about two dozen US areas. This CDR3 has 14 amino acids. Trimming removed 1 base at V and 2 bases at J, with 7 bases between. Germline V lookup: CDR1 SGHAT, CDR2 FQNNGV. This receptor was obtained from a man between 35 and 55 years old with acute COVID-19. The gene calls are TRBV11-2 and TRBJ2-3, with a possible D match to TRBD2 (6 bases). Specimen: PBMCs or T cells enriched from blood (not recorded which). The chain's CDR3 is CASSLAGDTDTQYF. CDR3 DNA: TGTGCCAGCAGCTTAGCGGGGGACACAGATACGCAGTATTTT.